This TCR beta chain is drawn from a study of T cells in Graves' hyperthyroidism and ophthalmopathy. RNA transcripts provided the source from which TCR beta CDR3 regions were amplified. First-round RT-PCR targeting the TCR CDR3 was performed with the HTBI primer set. In TCRdb, the multiplex PCR reads were re-called with MiXCR into one record per CDR3 protein. The sample carries 500,000 to 650,000 distinct CDR3 sequences, more than 15% recorded once. Germline V gene sequence: CDR1 MNHEY, CDR2 SMNVEV (reference sequence). The CDR3 loop spans 15 amino acids. V trimming: 4 bases; J trimming: 5 bases; junction bases outside the gene matches: 6. Among ophthalmopathy patients, the Clinical Activity Score reached at least 3, the NOSPECS grade reached at least 4, and duration remained under 3 months. Every diagnosis used clinical symptoms, serum thyroxine and TRAb, thyroid ultrasound and orbital computed tomography.

The chain couples TRBV27 to TRBJ2-1, with TRBD1 identical over 9 bases. The sequencing sample was made of blood. This clonotype was obtained from a woman aged 18-30 years with Graves' ophthalmopathy. The CDR3 reads CASSSRDRANNEQFF. The CDR3 DNA reads TGTGCCAGCAGTTCCCGGGACAGGGCCAACAATGAGCAGTTCTTC.